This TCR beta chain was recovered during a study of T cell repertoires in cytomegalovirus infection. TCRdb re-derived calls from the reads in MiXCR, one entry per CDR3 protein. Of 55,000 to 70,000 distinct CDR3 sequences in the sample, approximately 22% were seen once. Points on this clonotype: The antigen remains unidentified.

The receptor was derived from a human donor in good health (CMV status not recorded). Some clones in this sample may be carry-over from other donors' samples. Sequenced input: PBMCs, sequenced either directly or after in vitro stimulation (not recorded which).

The CDR3 coding sequence is TGTGCCAGCAGCTTAGGCCGGGGGAATGGCTACACCTTC. Translation gives CASSLGRGNGYTF. V usage is TRBV7-6 and J usage is TRBJ1-2; D perhaps matches TRBD1 (5 bases). The CDR3 has 13 residues. The V gene lost 1 base and the J gene lost 6 bases, with 9 bases spanning the gap. Germline CDR1 is SGHVS and CDR2 is FNYEAQ.